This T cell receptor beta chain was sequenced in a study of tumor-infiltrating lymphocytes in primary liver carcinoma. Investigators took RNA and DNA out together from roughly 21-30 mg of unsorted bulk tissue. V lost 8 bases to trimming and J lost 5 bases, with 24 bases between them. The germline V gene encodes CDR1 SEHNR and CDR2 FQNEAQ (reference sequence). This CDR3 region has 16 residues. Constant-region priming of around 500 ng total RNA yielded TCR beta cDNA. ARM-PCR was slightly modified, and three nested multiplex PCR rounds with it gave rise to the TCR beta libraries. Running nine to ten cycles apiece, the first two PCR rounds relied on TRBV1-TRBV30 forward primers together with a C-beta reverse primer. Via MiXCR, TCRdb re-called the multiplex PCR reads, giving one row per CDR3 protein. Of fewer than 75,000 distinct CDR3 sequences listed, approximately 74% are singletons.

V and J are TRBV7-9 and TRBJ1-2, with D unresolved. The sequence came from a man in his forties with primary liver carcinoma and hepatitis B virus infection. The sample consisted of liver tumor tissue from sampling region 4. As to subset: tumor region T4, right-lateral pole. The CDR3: CASGPEDWLSQYGYTF. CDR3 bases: TGTGCCAGCGGCCCCGAGGACTGGCTGTCCCAGTATGGCTACACCTTC.